This T cell receptor (beta chain) was sequenced in a study of long-term antiretroviral therapy in people with HIV. Comments on this clone: Its specificity is not known.

Version v3.0 of the immunoSEQ assay was performed at survey level. Assay used: immunoSEQ multiplex PCR; TCRdb lists only in-frame clones, some missing. This table has about 35,000 clones, about three quarters appearing once. Study-wide points: Controls showed broader CDR3 length ranges than did the HIV repertoires. The clones with expansion before ART were dominant in the repertoire at all time points.

Germline CDR1 is MGHRA and CDR2 is YSYEKL. Trimming cost V 0 bases and J 5 bases; bases outside gene matches: 8. The CDR3 totals 16 residues. This TCR came from a woman in her fifties or sixties with HIV. This rearrangement joins TRBV4-1 to TRBJ1-1; 8 bases fit TRBD1. Sequencing used unsorted PBMCs, obtained 2 years after starting antiretroviral therapy. Written as DNA, the CDR3 is TGCGCCAGCAGCCAAGAAGGTTTCCAGGGGGCGACTGAAGCTTTCTTT. Translating it yields CASSQEGFQGATEAFF.